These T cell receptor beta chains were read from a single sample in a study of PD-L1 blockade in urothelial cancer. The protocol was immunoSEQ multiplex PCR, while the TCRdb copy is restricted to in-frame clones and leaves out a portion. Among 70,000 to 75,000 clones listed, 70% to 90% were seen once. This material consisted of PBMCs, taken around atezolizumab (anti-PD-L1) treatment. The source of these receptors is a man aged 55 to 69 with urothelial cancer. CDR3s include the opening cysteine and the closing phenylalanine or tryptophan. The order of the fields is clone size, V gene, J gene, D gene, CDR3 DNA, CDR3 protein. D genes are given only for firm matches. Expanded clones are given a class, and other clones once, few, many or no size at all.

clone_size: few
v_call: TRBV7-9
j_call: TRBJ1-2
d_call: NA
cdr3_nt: TGTGCCAGCGCTTCGGGAGCAAATAACTATGGCTACACCTTC
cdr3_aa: CASASGANNYGYTF

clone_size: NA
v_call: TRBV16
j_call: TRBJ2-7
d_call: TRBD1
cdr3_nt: TGTGCCAGCAGCCCACAGACAGGGGGCCCCTACGAGCAGTACTTC
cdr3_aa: CASSPQTGGPYEQYF

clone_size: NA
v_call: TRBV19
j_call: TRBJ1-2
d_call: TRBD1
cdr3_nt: TGTGCCAGTAGTACCTTCTGGACAGGGGGATTTGAGGGCTACACCTTC
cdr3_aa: CASSTFWTGGFEGYTF

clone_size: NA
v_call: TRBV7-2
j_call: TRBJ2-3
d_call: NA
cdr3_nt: TGTGCCAGCAGCCCTAGGACAGATACGCAGTATTTT
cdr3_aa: CASSPRTDTQYF

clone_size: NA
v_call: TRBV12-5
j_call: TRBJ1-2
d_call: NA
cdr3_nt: TGTGCTAGTGGTTCGACAGTCAGCAACTATGGCTACACCTTC
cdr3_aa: CASGSTVSNYGYTF

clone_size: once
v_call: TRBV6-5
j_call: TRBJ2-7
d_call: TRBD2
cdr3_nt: TGTGCCAGCAGCTCGGCTAGCGGCTCCTACGAGCAGTACTTC
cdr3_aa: CASSSASGSYEQYF

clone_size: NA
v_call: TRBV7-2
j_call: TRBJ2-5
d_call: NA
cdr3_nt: TGTGCCAGCAGCTTAGCTCCAGGTCTGGGGTACTTC
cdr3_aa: CASSLAPGLGYF

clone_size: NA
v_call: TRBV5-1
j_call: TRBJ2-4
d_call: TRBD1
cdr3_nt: TGCGCCAGCAGCGGGACAGGGGCGGGGGCCAAAAACATTCAGTACTTC
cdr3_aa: CASSGTGAGAKNIQYF

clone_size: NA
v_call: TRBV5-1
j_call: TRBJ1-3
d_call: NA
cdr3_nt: TGCGCCAGCAGCCATGACACCTCTCAGCCTGGAAACACCATATATTTT
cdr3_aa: CASSHDTSQPGNTIYF

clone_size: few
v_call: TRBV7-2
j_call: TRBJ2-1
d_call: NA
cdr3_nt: TGTGCCAGCAGCTTAGCTGGGAGATACAATGAGCAGTTCTTC
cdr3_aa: CASSLAGRYNEQFF

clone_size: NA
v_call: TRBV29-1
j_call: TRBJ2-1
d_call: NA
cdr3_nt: TGCAGCGTTGACCGAGCGCGGGCAATGGGAAAGGAGCAGTTCTTC
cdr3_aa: CSVDRARAMGKEQFF

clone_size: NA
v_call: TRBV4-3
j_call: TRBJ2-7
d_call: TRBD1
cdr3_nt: TGCGCCAGCAGCCAAGTGGGGACAGTCTACGAGCAGTACTTC
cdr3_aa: CASSQVGTVYEQYF

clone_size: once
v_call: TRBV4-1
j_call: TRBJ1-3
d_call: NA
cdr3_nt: TGCGCCAGCAGCCAAGAAAGGAGGGCCTCTGGAAACACCATATATTTT
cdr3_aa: CASSQERRASGNTIYF

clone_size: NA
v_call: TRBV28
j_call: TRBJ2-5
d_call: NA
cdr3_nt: TGTGCCAGCATTGGCTGGGGCGTAGGGGAGACCCAGTACTTC
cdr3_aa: CASIGWGVGETQYF

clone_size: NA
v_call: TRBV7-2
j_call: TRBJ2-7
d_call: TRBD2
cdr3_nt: TGTGCCAGCAGCTTAGTCGCTAGCGGGACCTCCTACGAGCAGTACTTC
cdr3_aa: CASSLVASGTSYEQYF

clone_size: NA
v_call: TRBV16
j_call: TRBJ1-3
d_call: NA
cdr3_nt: TGTGCCAGCAGCCAATCCGTTGCGGGTGGAAACACCATATATTTT
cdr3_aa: CASSQSVAGGNTIYF

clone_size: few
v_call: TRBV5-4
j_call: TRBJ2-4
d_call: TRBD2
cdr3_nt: TGTGCCAGCAGCCCCACGAGCGGGACCTGGGACATTCAGTACTTC
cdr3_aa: CASSPTSGTWDIQYF

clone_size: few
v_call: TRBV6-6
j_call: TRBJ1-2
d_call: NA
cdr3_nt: TGTGCCACTGTTAGGGGGACCTATGGCTACACCTTC
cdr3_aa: CATVRGTYGYTF

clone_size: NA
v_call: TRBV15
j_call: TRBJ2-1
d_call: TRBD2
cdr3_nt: TGTGCCACCAGCAGAGATTCGAAGGCTAGCGGGATCTCCTACAATGAGCAGTTCTTC
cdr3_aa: CATSRDSKASGISYNEQFF

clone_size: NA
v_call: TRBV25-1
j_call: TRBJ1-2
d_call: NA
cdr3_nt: TGTGCCAGCAATGTTGGCAATTTGGGCTACACCTTC
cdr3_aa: CASNVGNLGYTF

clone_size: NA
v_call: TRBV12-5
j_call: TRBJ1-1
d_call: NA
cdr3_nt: TGTGCTAGTGGGGGGCGACTGAACACTGAAGCTTTCTTT
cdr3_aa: CASGGRLNTEAFF

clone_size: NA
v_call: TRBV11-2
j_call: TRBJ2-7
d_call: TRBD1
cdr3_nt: TGTGCCAGTCGGGGACAGGGCTACGAGCAGTACTTC
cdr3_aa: CASRGQGYEQYF

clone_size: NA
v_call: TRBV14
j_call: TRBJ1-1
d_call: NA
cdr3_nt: TGTGCCAGCAGCCCGGCGGTCGGGGGTATGAACACTGAAGCTTTCTTT
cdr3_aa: CASSPAVGGMNTEAFF

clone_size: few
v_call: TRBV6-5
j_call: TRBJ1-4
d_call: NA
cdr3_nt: TGTGCCAGCAGTCGGAGACGCAATGAAAAACTGTTTTTT
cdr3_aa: CASSRRRNEKLFF

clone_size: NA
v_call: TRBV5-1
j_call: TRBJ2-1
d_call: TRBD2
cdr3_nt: TGCGCCAGCGACCCTGGCGGGGGGAATGAGCAGTTCTTC
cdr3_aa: CASDPGGGNEQFF

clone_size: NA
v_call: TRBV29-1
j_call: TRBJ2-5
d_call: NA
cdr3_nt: TGCAGCGTTGCGCAAGAGACCCAGTACTTC
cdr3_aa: CSVAQETQYF

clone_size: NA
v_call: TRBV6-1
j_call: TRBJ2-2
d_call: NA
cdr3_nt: TGTGCCAGCAGGAAGGAAGGGGACGGGGAGCTGTTTTTT
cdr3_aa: CASRKEGDGELFF

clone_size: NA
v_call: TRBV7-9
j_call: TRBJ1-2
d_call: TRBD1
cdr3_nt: TGTGCCAGCGGGGTAGGCAGGGGGCTTCTCTATGGCTACACCTTC
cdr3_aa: CASGVGRGLLYGYTF

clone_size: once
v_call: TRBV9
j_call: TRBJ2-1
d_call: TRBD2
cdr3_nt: TGTGCCAGCAGCGTAGTAGCGGGGAGCAATGAGCAGTTCTTC
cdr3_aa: CASSVVAGSNEQFF

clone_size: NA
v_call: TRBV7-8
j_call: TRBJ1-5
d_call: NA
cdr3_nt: TGTGCCAGCAGTAACTATCTTCTCCAGCCCCAGCATTTT
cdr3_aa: CASSNYLLQPQHF

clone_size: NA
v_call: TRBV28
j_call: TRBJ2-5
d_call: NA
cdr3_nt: TGTGCCAGCAGTTTCGCAGGACTCCAAGAGACCCAGTACTTC
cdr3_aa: CASSFAGLQETQYF

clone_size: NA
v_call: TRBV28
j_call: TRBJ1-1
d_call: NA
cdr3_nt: TGTGCCAGCAGTTTAGCGAGCCTAGGGGGCACTGAAGCTTTCTTT
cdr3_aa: CASSLASLGGTEAFF

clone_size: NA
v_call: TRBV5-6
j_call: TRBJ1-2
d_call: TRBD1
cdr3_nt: TGTGCCAGCAGCATAACCCTGACAGGGGGCGGCGCCAGTGGCTACACCTTC
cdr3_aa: CASSITLTGGGASGYTF

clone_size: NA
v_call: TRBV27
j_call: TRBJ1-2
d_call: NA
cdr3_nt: TGTGCCAGCAGTCACGAGGGAGTTTCGGGTGGCTACACCTTC
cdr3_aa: CASSHEGVSGGYTF

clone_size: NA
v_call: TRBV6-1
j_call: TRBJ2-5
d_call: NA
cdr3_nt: TGTGCCAGCAGTGAAGCTGGGGCCTTCGGAGAGACCCAGTACTTC
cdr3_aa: CASSEAGAFGETQYF

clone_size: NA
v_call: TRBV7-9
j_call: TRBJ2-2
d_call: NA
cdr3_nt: TGTGCCAGCAGCAACCTACTAGCGAACACCGGGGAGCTGTTTTTT
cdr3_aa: CASSNLLANTGELFF

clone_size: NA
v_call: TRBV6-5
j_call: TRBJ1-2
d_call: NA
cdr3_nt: TGTGCCAGCAGTTACAATGGGGCAGCTAACTATGGCTACACCTTC
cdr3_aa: CASSYNGAANYGYTF

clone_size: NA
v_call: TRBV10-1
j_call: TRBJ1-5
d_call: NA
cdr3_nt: TGCGCCAGCAGTCTGACGGGGGAAGGGCCCCAGCATTTT
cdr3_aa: CASSLTGEGPQHF

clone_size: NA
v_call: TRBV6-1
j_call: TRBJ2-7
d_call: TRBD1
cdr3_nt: TGTGCCAGCAGTCTGACAGGGGGCTCCTACGAGCAGTACTTC
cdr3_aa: CASSLTGGSYEQYF

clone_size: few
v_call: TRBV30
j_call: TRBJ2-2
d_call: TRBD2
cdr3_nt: TGTGCCTGGAGTGTGGGGGGGTCCGGGGAGCTGTTTTTT
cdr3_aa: CAWSVGGSGELFF